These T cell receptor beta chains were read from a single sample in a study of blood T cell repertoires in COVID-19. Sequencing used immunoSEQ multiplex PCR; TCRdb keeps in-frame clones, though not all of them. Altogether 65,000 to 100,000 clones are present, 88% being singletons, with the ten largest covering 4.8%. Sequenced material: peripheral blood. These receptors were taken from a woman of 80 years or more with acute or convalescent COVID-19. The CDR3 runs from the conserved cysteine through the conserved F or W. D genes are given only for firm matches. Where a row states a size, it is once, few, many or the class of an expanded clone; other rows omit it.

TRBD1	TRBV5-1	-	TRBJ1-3	CASSLGTASGNTIYF	TGCGCCAGCAGCCTCGGGACAGCCTCTGGAAACACCATATATTTT
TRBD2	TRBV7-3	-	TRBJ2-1	CASSPTSVGEQFF	TGTGCCAGCAGTCCGACTAGCGTCGGTGAGCAGTTCTTC
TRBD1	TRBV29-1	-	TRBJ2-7	CSAVTGGFYEQYF	TGCAGCGCGGTGACAGGGGGTTTCTACGAGCAGTACTTC
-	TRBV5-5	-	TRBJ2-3	CASRLGGSTDTQYF	TGTGCCAGCAGGCTGGGCGGGAGCACAGATACGCAGTATTTT
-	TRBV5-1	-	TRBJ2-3	CASRVLTGSTDTQYF	TGCGCCAGCAGGGTACTTACGGGGAGCACAGATACGCAGTATTTT
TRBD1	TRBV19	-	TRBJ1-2	CASSPLVGQGSYGYTF	TGTGCCAGTAGTCCCTTAGTGGGACAGGGCAGCTATGGCTACACCTTC
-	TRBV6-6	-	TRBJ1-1	CASSSRGNTEAFF	TGTGCCAGCAGTTCCCGGGGTAACACTGAAGCTTTCTTT
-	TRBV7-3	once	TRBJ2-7	CASSPDRNYEQYF	TGTGCCAGCAGCCCCGACAGGAACTACGAGCAGTACTTC
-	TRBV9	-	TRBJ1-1	CASSVAGAREAFF	TGTGCCAGCAGCGTAGCAGGGGCCCGTGAAGCTTTCTTT
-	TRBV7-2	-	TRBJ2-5	CASSLATTTGQETQYF	TGTGCCAGCAGCTTAGCTACCACGACGGGCCAAGAGACCCAGTACTTC
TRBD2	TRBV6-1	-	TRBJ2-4	CASSEVAGGPQNIQYF	TGTGCCAGCAGTGAAGTAGCGGGAGGGCCGCAAAACATTCAGTACTTC
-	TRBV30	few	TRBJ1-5	CAWSVYRVAQPQHF	TGTGCCTGGAGTGTTTACAGGGTGGCTCAGCCCCAGCATTTT
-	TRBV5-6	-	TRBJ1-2	CASSQGVRGGYTF	TGTGCCAGCAGCCAAGGGGTGAGAGGCGGCTACACCTTC
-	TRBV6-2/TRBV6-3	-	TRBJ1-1	CASSYSPRGGANTEAFF	TGTGCCAGCAGTTACTCCCCAAGGGGGGGGGCAAACACTGAAGCTTTCTTT
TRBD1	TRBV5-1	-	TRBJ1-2	CASSNPGTGRGYGYTF	TGCGCCAGCAGCAATCCCGGGACAGGGCGCGGCTATGGCTACACCTTC
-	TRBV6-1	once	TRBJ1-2	CASSERGFYGYTF	TGTGCCAGCAGTGAAAGAGGGTTCTATGGCTACACCTTC
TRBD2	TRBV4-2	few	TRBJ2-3	CASSPLIAGFTDTQYF	TGTGCCAGCAGCCCACTCATAGCGGGGTTCACAGATACGCAGTATTTT
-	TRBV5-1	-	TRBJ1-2	CASSLGLQGRGYF	TGCGCCAGCAGCTTGGGATTGCAGGGGCGAGGCTACTTC
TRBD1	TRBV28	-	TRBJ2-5	CASSRPGTGTQETQYF	TGTGCCAGCAGCCGACCCGGGACAGGGACCCAAGAGACCCAGTACTTC
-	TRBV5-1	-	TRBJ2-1	CASSSHGGGSTYNEQFF	TGCGCCAGCAGCTCCCATGGGGGCGGGTCAACTTACAATGAGCAGTTCTTC
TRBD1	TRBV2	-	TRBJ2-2	CASSQDRGAGELFF	TGTGCCAGCAGTCAGGACAGGGGAGCCGGGGAGCTGTTTTTT
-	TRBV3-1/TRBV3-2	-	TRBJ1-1	CASSPRVGYTEAFF	TGTGCCAGCAGCCCCAGGGTAGGTTACACTGAAGCTTTCTTT
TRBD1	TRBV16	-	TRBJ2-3	CASSQFQGADTQYF	TGTGCCAGCAGCCAATTCCAGGGGGCAGATACGCAGTATTTT
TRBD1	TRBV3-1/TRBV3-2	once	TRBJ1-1	CASSGQQGAGTEAFF	TGTGCCAGCAGCGGCCAACAGGGGGCAGGGACTGAAGCTTTCTTT
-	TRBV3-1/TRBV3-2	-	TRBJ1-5	CASSQGSPVGNQPQHF	TGTGCCAGCAGCCAAGGCTCCCCAGTTGGCAATCAGCCCCAGCATTTT
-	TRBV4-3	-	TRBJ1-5	CASSQSSGRGQSNQPQHF	TGCGCCAGCAGCCAGTCCTCAGGGAGGGGACAAAGCAATCAGCCCCAGCATTTT
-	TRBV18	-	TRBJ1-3	CASSPFSGTSGNTIYF	TGTGCCAGCTCACCTTTCTCCGGGACATCCGGAAACACCATATATTTT
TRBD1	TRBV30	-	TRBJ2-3	CAWIQGIDPDTQYF	TGTGCCTGGATACAGGGGATCGACCCAGATACGCAGTATTTT
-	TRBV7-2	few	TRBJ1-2	CASSPSWRGNYGYTF	TGTGCCAGCAGCCCCTCTTGGCGGGGGAACTATGGCTACACCTTC
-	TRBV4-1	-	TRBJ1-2	CASSQVLRDGYTF	TGCGCCAGCAGCCAAGTGCTCAGGGATGGCTACACCTTC
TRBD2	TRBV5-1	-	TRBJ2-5	CASSDPGGLQETQYF	TGCGCCAGCAGCGACCCGGGAGGGCTCCAAGAGACCCAGTACTTC